This T cell receptor beta chain was recorded in a study of response to subunit inactivated influenza vaccine. TCRdb itself ran the RT-PCR reads through MiXCR, one entry per CDR3 protein. The sample consists of 180,000 or so distinct CDR3 sequences, about an eighth of them appearing once. Trimming removed 5 bases at V and 4 bases at J, with 8 bases between. The CDR3 extends over 12 amino acids. Germline V gives CDR1 MNHEY, CDR2 SVGAGI. These data were likewise used in another study, on T cells expressing NK-cell markers. That work adds: UMIs accompanied the 5'RACE template switching by which TCR beta cDNA was made. It was from sorted CD3+CD56+NKG2C+, CD3+CD56+NKG2C- and CD3+CD56-NKG2C+ T cells that TCR beta repertoires came. A handful of donors likewise had their CD3+CD56-NKG2C+ fraction led by these clonotypes.

The TCR was taken from a man in his forties or fifties who received an inactivated influenza vaccine. This material consisted of CD8+ T cells sorted from PBMCs, taken 11 to 12 days after vaccination. The V call is TRBV6-5, the J call TRBJ1-2, with D hard to call. The CDR3 region is CASSPGLYGYTF. The DNA of the CDR3 is TGTGCCAGCAGTCCCGGGCTCTATGGCTACACCTTC.